This TCR beta chain appears in the sequencing data of a study of T cell responses to AZD1222 COVID-19 vaccine. Sequenced by immunoSEQ multiplex PCR; TCRdb stores in-frame clones only, minus some. The sample yields about 140,000 clones, just over 90% seen once. CDR1 and CDR2 (germline): SNHLY, FYNNEI. The CDR3 has 14 amino acids. Deletions cut 7 bases from V and 0 bases from J, with 10 bases between. Here the sequenced sample was peripheral blood, taken on day 0 of AZD1222 vaccination. This TCR derives from an adult in good health. This chain connects TRBV2 to TRBJ1-5; TRBD1 is a possible D gene (6 bases). The DNA of the CDR3 is TGTGCCAGCAAACGGACAGTTAGCAATCAGCCCCAGCATTTT. It codes for CASKRTVSNQPQHF.